The text below deals with one T cell receptor (beta chain). Its antigen is unknown. No qualities accompany the bases; no much larger clone lies one base away. This record belongs to a study of shared clonotypes between healthy human individuals (TCRdb year 2020). Regarding the study in general: A few men and a couple of women, aged 18 to 49 years, made up the cohort. Per donor, three plates each were used for CD4 naive and CD4 memory, two for CD8 naive, and one for CD8 memory. Blood TCR repertoires of about 5 healthy adults were deeply sequenced to estimate repertoire size and the extent of clonotype sharing between individuals. Different laboratories and diverse techniques were used to prepare libraries and sequence TCR repertoires, to increase sequencing depth and limit assay-specific biases. Per donor, leukapheresis produced somewhere between about 0.9 and 9 billion PBMCs. On the study overall, not on this receptor specifically: Naive subsets generally had larger estimated clonotype richness than memory subsets did. The genetic and exposure-history diversity represented was limited by the small number of donors. Based on pairwise subsampling, the degree of clonotype sharing among donors was expected to be affected by sequencing depth. Sampling was restricted to blood, and TCR repertoires in tissues likely differ from the TCR repertoires found in blood. Incomplete sequencing was indicated by rarefaction of sorted-subset datasets, despite the large sequencing depth. Compared with non-shared clonotypes, the clonotypes found in all four sorted-subset donors had higher generation probabilities. When several donors were compared, the shared fraction of clonotypes was around 5.1% for naive CD4, approximately 3.5% for naive CD8, 2.3% for memory CD4, and less than 0.45% for memory CD8.

Using the deep immunoSEQ assay, TCR CDR3 regions were amplified from genomic DNA by multiplex PCR. Extracted genomic DNA from each cell subset was spread evenly across all wells of several immunoSEQ 96-well plates, with each plate serving as a replicate. For sorted subsets, roughly 200 ng of genomic DNA, equivalent to around 30,000 T cell genomes, went into each replicate PCR. Purified libraries were quantified with a Qubit 3.0 fluorometer, sized on a Bioanalyzer 2100, and re-quantified with the KAPA Library Quantification kit. Each immunoSEQ 96-well plate was sequenced on its own single-read 150-cycle Illumina NextSeq 550 flow cell. As for the authors' bioinformatics: Because only junctional sequences without quality scores were contained in the immunoSEQ output, filtering matching that applied to full-length reads could not be performed. Sequences were annotated with PyIR, a Python wrapper for IgBLAST v1.9, and V/J genes and CDR3 were assigned using IMGT germline references. Reads were removed for weak V/J assignments (E-value above 1e-6), missing CDR3, stop codons, out-of-frame junctions, or ambiguous translated residues. A V3J clonotype was defined by an identical inferred V gene, J gene, and CDR3 amino acid sequence. Percentage overlap between repertoires was computed as shared unique clonotypes divided by the size of the smaller repertoire. RTK rarefaction, the Chao1 estimator, and Recon v2.1 estimates of unobserved clonotypes were used to assess repertoire richness. For all TCRbeta clonotypes obtained by the gDNA method from a few donors, generation probabilities were computed with OLGA. Entries here come from immuneACCESS through TCRdb and include only in-frame sequences with V and J called. Some clones fail to appear in such tables; in the studies checked, an unresolved V gene covers under half of the shortfall, and the cause of the remainder is unknown. V and J calls and clone size come straight from that table; D and trimming were deduced from the DNA. The sample table lists approximately 1,000,000 clones, around 82% of them with a count of one. Of the sample, 0.4% to 0.55% falls within the top ten clones.

Donors were healthy HIV-negative adults with no recently reported acute infections or vaccinations. Only Caucasian adults living in Nashville, Tennessee, USA were represented among the donors. CD4+ T cells were enriched through magnetic negative selection, after which naive cells were positively selected on CD45RA and the remaining negative fraction served as the memory subset. After blood collection by leukapheresis, PBMCs were isolated using Ficoll-Histopaque density gradient centrifugation and then cryopreserved in the vapor phase of liquid nitrogen. Analytical flow cytometry was used to check the purity and quantity of every magnetically sorted T cell population. From each sorted fraction, genomic DNA was isolated and quantified by UV absorbance on a Nanodrop 2000c. The CDR3, from cysteine to phenylalanine, totals 15 residues. CDR3 DNA only is kept here, 45 bases in frame from base 1. V is cut by 5 bases and J by 0 bases, and the space between the germline ends is 13 bases. Reading the germline V gene (reference sequence) gives CDR1 SEHNR and CDR2 FQNEAQ.

Sequences were obtained from memory CD4+ T cells from PBMCs. This specimen's cell subset or site label, interpreted: CD45RA-negative fraction. The source of this sequence is a man between 18 and 35 years old in good health. Some clones in this sample may be carry-over from other donors' samples. This sequence uses TRBV7-9 and TRBJ1-1; 5 matching bases give a weak D call of TRBD1. The DNA is TGTGCCAGCAGCCTTGGGACGGCAATGAACACTGAAGCTTTCTTT. Its coded protein is CASSLGTAMNTEAFF.